These T cell receptor beta chains were read from a single sample in a study of CD8+ T cells in alopecia areata. Some clones are missing from TCRdb's copy, which holds only in-frame ones; the method was immunoSEQ multiplex PCR. The repertoire has more than 130,000 clones, 82% of them found once; the top ten carry approximately 25%. The specimen was CD8+ T cells sorted from blood, collected at week 4, from a patient treated with tofacitinib. The source is a human donor with alopecia areata. The CDR3 runs from the conserved cysteine through the conserved F or W. D genes are given only for firm matches. A row's size may be missing; if present it is once, few, many or a size class.

j_call,v_call,clone_size,d_call,cdr3_nt,cdr3_aa
TRBJ2-7,TRBV7-9,NA,TRBD1,TGTGCCAGCAGCTCAAGAGAAGGACAGGGGGCGTTCCACGAGCAGTACTTC,CASSSREGQGAFHEQYF
TRBJ1-2,TRBV5-1,NA,NA,TGCGCCAGCAGCTTGGCTTCCGAGGGGCTCCATGGCTACACCTTC,CASSLASEGLHGYTF
TRBJ2-7,TRBV7-8,NA,TRBD1,TGTGCCAGCAGCTTAGAAGCAGGGGGCTACGAGCAGTACTTC,CASSLEAGGYEQYF
TRBJ2-5,TRBV7-9,NA,TRBD1,TGTGCCAGCAGCTCCACGACAGGGCAAGAGACCCAGTACTTC,CASSSTTGQETQYF
TRBJ1-2,TRBV4-1,NA,NA,TGCGCCAGCAGCCGGTCCCTAGGACAGACCACGGACTACACCTTC,CASSRSLGQTTDYTF
TRBJ1-2,TRBV7-9,NA,NA,TGTGCCAGCAGCTCCGGTTTGACCCAGGGGAACTATGGCTACACCTTC,CASSSGLTQGNYGYTF
TRBJ2-7,TRBV2,NA,NA,TGTGCCAGCTTATCCGGGACGGAAAATTACGAGCAGTACTTC,CASLSGTENYEQYF
TRBJ1-2,TRBV5-1,NA,NA,TGCGCCAGCAGCTTGGGGACTATTCGGGACTATGGCTACACCTTC,CASSLGTIRDYGYTF
TRBJ1-5,TRBV9,NA,NA,TGTGCCAGCAGCGGCGGGAGGGAGAGGAATCAGCCCCAGCATTTT,CASSGGRERNQPQHF
TRBJ2-3,TRBV7-2,NA,TRBD2,TGTGCCAGCAGCACGCGCCTTGCGGGGGACACAGATACGCAGTATTTT,CASSTRLAGDTDTQYF
TRBJ1-4,TRBV6-6,once,NA,TGTGCCAGCAGTCAGCCCGACAGATCTAATGAAAAACTGTTTTTT,CASSQPDRSNEKLFF
TRBJ2-7,TRBV7-2,NA,NA,TGTGCCAGCAGCTTAGGGGCGGGCTCCTACGAGCAGTACTTC,CASSLGAGSYEQYF
TRBJ2-7,TRBV4-2,NA,TRBD1,TGTGCCAGCAGCCAAGCGGCAGGGGGCGGCGAGCAGTACTTC,CASSQAAGGGEQYF
TRBJ2-1,TRBV28,NA,NA,TGTGCCAGCAGTTTATTGCCTCTCGCTACTGGCAATGAGCAGTTCTTC,CASSLLPLATGNEQFF
TRBJ2-1,TRBV7-2,once,NA,TGTGCCAGCAGCTTAGCCCTAGCTGCATCATACAATGAGCAGTTCTTC,CASSLALAASYNEQFF
TRBJ1-6,TRBV2,NA,NA,TGTGCCAGCAGTGATAGGACGGGTTCACCCCTCCACTTT,CASSDRTGSPLHF
TRBJ2-7,TRBV2,once,NA,TGTGCCAGCAGTTTGGATGGCTACGAGCAGTACTTC,CASSLDGYEQYF
TRBJ2-3,TRBV30,NA,NA,TGTGCCTGCCGGCCGGGTGGGTTTACAGATACGCAGTATTTT,CACRPGGFTDTQYF
TRBJ2-3,TRBV29-1,NA,NA,TGCAGCGTTGAAGATAGGTCAGATACGCAGTATTTT,CSVEDRSDTQYF
TRBJ1-1,TRBV9,once,NA,TGTGCCAGCAGCGTTGGAGGGGGTACCACTGAAGCTTTCTTT,CASSVGGGTTEAFF
TRBJ1-1,TRBV7-8,NA,NA,TGTGCCAGCAGCCCCCGGATGCACACTGAAGCTTTCTTT,CASSPRMHTEAFF
TRBJ1-1,TRBV10-3,NA,NA,TGTGCCATCGCTGAACCTGGGGAGGCTGAAGCTTTCTTT,CAIAEPGEAEAFF
TRBJ2-7,TRBV6-6,NA,NA,TGTGCCAGCAGTTACTCCGTAGAGGGGTTTGTCGACGAGCAGTACTTC,CASSYSVEGFVDEQYF
TRBJ2-1,TRBV6-6,once,NA,TGTGCCAGCAGTTACTCGATGGTAGCGGCCTACAATGAGCAGTTCTTC,CASSYSMVAAYNEQFF
TRBJ1-2,TRBV30,NA,NA,TGTGCCTGGAGTGGGGGGGATGGCTACACCTTC,CAWSGGDGYTF
TRBJ1-2,TRBV29-1,NA,NA,TGCAGCGTTGAAGATCTAGGAACAGAGAACTATGGCTACACCTTC,CSVEDLGTENYGYTF
TRBJ1-2,TRBV7-9,once,TRBD1,TGTGCCAGCAGCTCAGACAGGGGGATGGATGGCTACACCTTC,CASSSDRGMDGYTF
TRBJ2-1,TRBV4-1,few,NA,TGCGCCAGCAGCCAAGGGAAAGGCTACAATGAGCAGTTCTTC,CASSQGKGYNEQFF
TRBJ2-7,TRBV7-9,NA,TRBD1,TGTGCCAGCAGCTTAACAGGGGACGAGCAGTACTTC,CASSLTGDEQYF
TRBJ2-3,TRBV29-1,once,TRBD2,TGCAGCGTTGAAGATCGGGGGGAGGGCACAGATACGCAGTATTTT,CSVEDRGEGTDTQYF
TRBJ2-1,TRBV7-9,few,NA,TGTGCCAGCAGGGCCACGGTGGGCTCCTACAATGAGCAGTTCTTC,CASRATVGSYNEQFF
TRBJ2-5,TRBV5-1,NA,NA,TGCGCCAGCAGGCCAGAAACACCCACGACCTTCCAAGAGACCCAGTACTTC,CASRPETPTTFQETQYF
TRBJ2-7,TRBV4-2,few,NA,TGTGCCAGCAGCCAAGATGGAGGGGGTGGGCCGGTCGAGCAGTACTTC,CASSQDGGGGPVEQYF
TRBJ2-7,TRBV19,NA,TRBD2,TGTGCCAGTACCCCGGGAGGGGGTCCCTACGAGCAGTACTTC,CASTPGGGPYEQYF
TRBJ2-1,TRBV6-5,NA,NA,TGTGCCAGCAGTCCCCAGGGCTACAATGAGCAGTTCTTC,CASSPQGYNEQFF
TRBJ2-7,TRBV27,NA,TRBD1,TGTGCCAGCAGTTTTGGGACAGCCTACGAGCAGTACTTC,CASSFGTAYEQYF
TRBJ1-1,TRBV4-1,NA,TRBD1,TGCGCCAGCAGCCCTCGACAGGGGAACACTGAAGCTTTCTTT,CASSPRQGNTEAFF
TRBJ2-6,TRBV7-9,NA,NA,TGTGCCAGCAGCTTATATGCAGGGTCTGGGGCCAACGTCCTGACTTTC,CASSLYAGSGANVLTF
TRBJ2-7,TRBV5-8,few,NA,TGTGCCAGCAGCTTGGATGGCTACGAGCAGTACTTC,CASSLDGYEQYF
TRBJ1-1,TRBV19,NA,NA,TGTGCCAGTAGTATCACCGGGAACACTGAAGCTTTCTTT,CASSITGNTEAFF